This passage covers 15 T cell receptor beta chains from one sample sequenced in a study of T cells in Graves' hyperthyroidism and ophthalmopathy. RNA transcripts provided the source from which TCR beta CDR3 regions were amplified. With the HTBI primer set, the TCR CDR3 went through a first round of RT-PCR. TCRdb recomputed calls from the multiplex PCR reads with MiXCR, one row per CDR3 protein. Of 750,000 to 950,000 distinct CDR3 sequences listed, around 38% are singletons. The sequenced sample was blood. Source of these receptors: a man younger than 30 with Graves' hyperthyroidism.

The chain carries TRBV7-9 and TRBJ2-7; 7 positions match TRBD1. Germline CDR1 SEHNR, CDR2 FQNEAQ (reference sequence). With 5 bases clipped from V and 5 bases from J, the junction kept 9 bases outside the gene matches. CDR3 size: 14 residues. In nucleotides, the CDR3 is TGTGCCAGCAGCCTAGACAGGGCAGGGAACGAGCAGTACTTC. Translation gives CASSLDRAGNEQYF. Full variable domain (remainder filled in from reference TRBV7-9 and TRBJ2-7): DTGVSQNPRHKITKRGQNVTFRCDPISEHNRLYWYRQTLGQGPEFLTYFQNEAQLEKSRLLSDRFSAERPKGSFSTLEIQRTEQGDSAMYLCASSLDRAGNEQYFGPGTRLTVT.

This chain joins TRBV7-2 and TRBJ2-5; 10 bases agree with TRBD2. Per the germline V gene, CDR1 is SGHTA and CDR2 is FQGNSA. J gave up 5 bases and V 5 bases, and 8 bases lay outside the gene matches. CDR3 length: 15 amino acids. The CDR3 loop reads CASSNQRGGGETQYF. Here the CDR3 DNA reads TGTGCCAGCAGCAACCAGCGGGGGGGCGGGGAGACCCAGTACTTC.

CDR3 nucleotide sequence: TGTGCCAGCAGTTCCTCCACGACTAGCGGGAGTGAGACCCAGTACTTC. It yields the protein CASSSSTTSGSETQYF. This chain uses TRBV6-6 with TRBJ2-5; 12 positions agree with TRBD2. The ends lost 4 bases at V and 5 bases at J; junction bases unmatched: 8. This CDR3 region has 16 residues. Germline CDR1 MNHNY, CDR2 SVGAGI (reference sequence).

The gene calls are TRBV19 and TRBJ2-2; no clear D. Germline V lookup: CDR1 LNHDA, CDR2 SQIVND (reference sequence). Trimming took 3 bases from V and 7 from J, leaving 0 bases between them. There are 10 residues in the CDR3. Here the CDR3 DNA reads TGTGCCAGTAGTATCGGGGAGCTGTTTTTT. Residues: CASSIGELFF.

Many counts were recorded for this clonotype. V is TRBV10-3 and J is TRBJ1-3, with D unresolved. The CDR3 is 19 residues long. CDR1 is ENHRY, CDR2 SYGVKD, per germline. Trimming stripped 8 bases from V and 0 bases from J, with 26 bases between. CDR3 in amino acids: CAIDKEATFLLRSGNTIYF. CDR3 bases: TGTGCCATCGATAAGGAGGCCACCTTCCTTTTACGCTCTGGAAACACCATATATTTT.

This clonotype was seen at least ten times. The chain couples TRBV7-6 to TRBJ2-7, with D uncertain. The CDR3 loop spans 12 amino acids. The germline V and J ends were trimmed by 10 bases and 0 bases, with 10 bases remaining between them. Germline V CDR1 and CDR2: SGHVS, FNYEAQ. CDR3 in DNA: TGTGCCATGGCGACGACCTCCTACGAGCAGTACTTC. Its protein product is CAMATTSYEQYF.

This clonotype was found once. The CDR3 coding sequence is TGTGCCAGCAGCCCCTCGGGACCAGCCCCCTACGAGCAGTACTTC. This codes for CASSPSGPAPYEQYF. This rearrangement joins TRBV7-3 to TRBJ2-7, with D perhaps matching TRBD1 or TRBD2 (5 bases each). CDR1 and CDR2 from the germline V gene are SGHTA and FQGTGA. This CDR3 is 15 amino acids long. The V gene lost 5 bases and the J gene lost 2 bases, with 16 bases spanning the gap.

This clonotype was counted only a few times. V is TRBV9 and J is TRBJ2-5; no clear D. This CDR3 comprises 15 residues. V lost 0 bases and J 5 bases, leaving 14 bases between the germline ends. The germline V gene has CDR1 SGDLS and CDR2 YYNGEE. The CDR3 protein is CASSVELGSAETQYF. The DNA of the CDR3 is TGTGCCAGCAGCGTAGAATTGGGTTCGGCGGAGACCCAGTACTTC. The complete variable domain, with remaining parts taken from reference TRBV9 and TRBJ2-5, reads DSGVTQTPKHLITATGQRVTLRCSPRSGDLSVYWYQQSLDQGLQFLIQYYNGEERAKGNILERFSAQQFPDLHSELNLSSLELGDSALYFCASSVELGSAETQYFGPGTRLLVL.

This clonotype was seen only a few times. As DNA, the CDR3 is TGTGCCAGCAGTTTATCGCCATTTCGGCAGCCCCAGCATTTT. Protein sequence: CASSLSPFRQPQHF. The rearrangement links TRBV12-3 or TRBV12-4 to TRBJ1-5, with D unresolved. The germline V and J ends were trimmed by 2 bases and 7 bases, with 12 bases remaining between them. This CDR3 comprises 14 residues.

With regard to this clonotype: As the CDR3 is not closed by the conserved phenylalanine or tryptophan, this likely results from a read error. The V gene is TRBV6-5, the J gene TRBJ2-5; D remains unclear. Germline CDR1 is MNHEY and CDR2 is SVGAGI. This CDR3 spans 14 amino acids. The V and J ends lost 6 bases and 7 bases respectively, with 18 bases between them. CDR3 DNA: TGTGCCAGCAGCGCGGTAGCAGCCTACGGGACCCAGTACCTC. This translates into CASSAVAAYGTQYL.

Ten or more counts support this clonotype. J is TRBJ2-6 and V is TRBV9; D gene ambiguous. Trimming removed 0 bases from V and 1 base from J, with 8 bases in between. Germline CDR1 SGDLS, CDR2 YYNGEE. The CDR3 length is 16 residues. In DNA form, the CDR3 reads TGTGCCAGCAGCGTAGCGATGGTTTCTGGGGCCAACGTCCTGACTTTC. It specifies CASSVAMVSGANVLTF.

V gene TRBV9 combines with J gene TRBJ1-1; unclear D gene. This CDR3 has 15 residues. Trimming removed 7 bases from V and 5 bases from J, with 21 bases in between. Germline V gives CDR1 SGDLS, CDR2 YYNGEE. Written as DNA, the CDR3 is TGTGCCAGCTCACCACCGGCCCGAACGGGGACTGAAGCTTTCTTT. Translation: CASSPPARTGTEAFF.

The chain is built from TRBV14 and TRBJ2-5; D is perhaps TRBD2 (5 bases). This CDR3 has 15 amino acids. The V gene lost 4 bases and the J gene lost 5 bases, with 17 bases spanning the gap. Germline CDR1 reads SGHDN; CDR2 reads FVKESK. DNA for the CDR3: TGTGCCAGCAGCCCTGGGAGTATTAGTTCGGAGACCCAGTACTTC. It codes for CASSPGSISSETQYF.

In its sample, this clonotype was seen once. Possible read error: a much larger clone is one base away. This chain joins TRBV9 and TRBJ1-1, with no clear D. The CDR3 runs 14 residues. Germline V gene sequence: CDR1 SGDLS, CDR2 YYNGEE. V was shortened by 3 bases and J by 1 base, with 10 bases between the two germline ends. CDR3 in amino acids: CASSATTQNTEAFF. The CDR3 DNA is TGTGCCAGCAGCGCGACTACACAGAACACTGAAGCTTTCTTT.

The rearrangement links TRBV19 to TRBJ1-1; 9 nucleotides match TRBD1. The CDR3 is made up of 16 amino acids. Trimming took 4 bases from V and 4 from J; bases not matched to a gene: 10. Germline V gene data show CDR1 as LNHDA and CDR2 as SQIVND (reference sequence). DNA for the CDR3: TGTGCCAGTAGTAACTCGGGACAGGGTGTCATCACTGAAGCTTTCTTT. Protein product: CASSNSGQGVITEAFF.